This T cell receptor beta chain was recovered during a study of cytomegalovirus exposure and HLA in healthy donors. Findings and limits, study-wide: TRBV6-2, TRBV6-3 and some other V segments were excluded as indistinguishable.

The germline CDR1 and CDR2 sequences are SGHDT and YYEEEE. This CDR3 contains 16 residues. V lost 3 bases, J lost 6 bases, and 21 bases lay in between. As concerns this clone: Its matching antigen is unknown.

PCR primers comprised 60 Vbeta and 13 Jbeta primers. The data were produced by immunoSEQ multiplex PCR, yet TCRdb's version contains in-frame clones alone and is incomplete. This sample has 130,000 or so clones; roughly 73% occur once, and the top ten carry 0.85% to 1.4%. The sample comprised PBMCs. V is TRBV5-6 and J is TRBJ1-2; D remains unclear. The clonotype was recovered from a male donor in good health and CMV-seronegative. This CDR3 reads CASSSELSGGLNGYTF. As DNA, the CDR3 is TGTGCCAGCAGCTCTGAACTCTCGGGTGGCCTCAATGGCTACACCTTC.